The present T cell receptor beta chain was sequenced within a study of blood T cell repertoires in COVID-19 (dated by TCRdb to 2018 to 2021). About the study as a whole: Collaborator samples came from the United States, Italy and Spain and covered acute and convalescent phases of COVID-19. The prospective study material was composed of cDNA or gDNA derived from T cells, B-cell-depleted T cells, or PBMCs. Deeply sampled blood TCRbeta repertoires from subjects exposed to, actively infected with, or recovered from COVID-19 were included in the dataset. The repertoires were released in a freely available public database intended as a resource for research on the immune response to SARS-CoV-2. Samples came from the ongoing ImmuneRACE study (first 160 participants) plus 1,254 subjects from 6 global collaborators. A de-identified subject ID, COVID-19 status, age in years and sex were almost always included in the sample metadata. HLA class I and class II types, where available, came from metadata supplied by the sample provider rather than from assay-based typing.

Overall results and qualifications from the work: Clinical and demographic metadata were provided uncurated, with the amount varying by source and participant.

Collaborating institutions collected whole blood in K2EDTA tubes following their own protocols. For TCRbeta analysis, collaborators shipped samples as frozen whole blood, isolated PBMCs, or DNA extracted from either of those sample types. The CDR3, cysteine through phenylalanine, is 17 amino acids long. Only CDR3 DNA is held: 51 bases, read in frame from base 1. Relative to germline, V is 6 bases shorter and J is 0 bases shorter, with 19 bases between their ends. CDR1 and CDR2 (SEHNR, FQNEAQ) derive from the germline V gene (reference sequence). As for this clone: The antigen this receptor binds is unknown. No base qualities exist here, and no much larger clone lies one base off it.

TCRbeta CDR3 regions were amplified from genomic DNA by means of the immunoSEQ Assay, a bias-controlled multiplex PCR. The authors processed their data as follows. Nucleated cell counts per sample were estimated from amplification of reference gene primers within the assay. To quantify the absolute abundance of each unique TCRbeta CDR3 rearrangement, sequence reads were collapsed and filtered. For each sample, productive Simpson clonality was calculated as the square root of Simpson's diversity index across productive rearrangements. Drawn from immuneACCESS, this table holds only the in-frame rearrangements with V and J called that TCRdb kept. Clones are partly lost; checked studies trace under half to an unresolved V gene and leave the rest unexplained. V and J calls plus clone size are reproduced from that table; the DNA served to infer D and trimming. Counted in this sample were around 78,000 clones; approximately 88% of them appeared once. The biggest ten clones account for 5.8% of the sample.

Sequencing was done on a sample of peripheral blood. The origin of this receptor is a man aged 50-59 years with active COVID-19. The chain joins TRBV7-9 to TRBJ2-3; TRBD2 could be the D gene, as 5 bases match. The nucleotide sequence reads TGTGCCAGCAGGCCGGCCCCCGCGGGCCTTAGCACAGATACGCAGTATTTT. This gives the protein CASRPAPAGLSTDTQYF.